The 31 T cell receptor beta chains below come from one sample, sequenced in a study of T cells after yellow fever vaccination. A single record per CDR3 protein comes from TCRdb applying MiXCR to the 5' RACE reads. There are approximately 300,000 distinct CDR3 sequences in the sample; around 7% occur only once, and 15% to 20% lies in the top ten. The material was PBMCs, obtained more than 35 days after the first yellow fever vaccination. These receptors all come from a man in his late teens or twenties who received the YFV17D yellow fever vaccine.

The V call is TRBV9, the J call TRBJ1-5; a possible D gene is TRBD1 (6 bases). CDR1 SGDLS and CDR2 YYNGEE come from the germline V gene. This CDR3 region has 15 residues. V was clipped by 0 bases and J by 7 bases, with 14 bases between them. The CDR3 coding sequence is TGTGCCAGCAGCGTAGGAGACAGGCTCGGCCAGCCCCAGCATTTT. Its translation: CASSVGDRLGQPQHF.

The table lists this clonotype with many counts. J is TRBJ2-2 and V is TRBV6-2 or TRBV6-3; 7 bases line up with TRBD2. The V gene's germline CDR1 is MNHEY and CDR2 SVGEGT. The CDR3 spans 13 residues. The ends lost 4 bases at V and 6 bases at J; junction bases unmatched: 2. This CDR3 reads CASSSGLAGELFF. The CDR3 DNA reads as TGTGCCAGCAGTTCCGGACTAGCCGGGGAGCTGTTTTTT.

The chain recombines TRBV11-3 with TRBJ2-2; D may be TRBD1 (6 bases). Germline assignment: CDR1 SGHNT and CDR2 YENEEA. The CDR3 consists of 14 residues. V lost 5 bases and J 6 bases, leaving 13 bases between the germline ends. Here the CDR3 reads CASSNRQASGELFF. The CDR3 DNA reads TGTGCCAGCAGCAACCGACAGGCTTCCGGGGAGCTGTTTTTT.

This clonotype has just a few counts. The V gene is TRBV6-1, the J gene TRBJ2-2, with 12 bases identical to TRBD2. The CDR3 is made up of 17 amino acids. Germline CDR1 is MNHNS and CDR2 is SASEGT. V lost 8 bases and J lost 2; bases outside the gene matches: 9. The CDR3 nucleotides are TGTGCCAGCGGGGAGACTAGCGGGGGCCTCAACACCGGGGAGCTGTTTTTT. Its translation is CASGETSGGLNTGELFF.

CDR3 coding DNA: TGTGCCAGCAGTTACCTAGCGGGGGGAAAAGAGACCCAGTACTTC. It translates to CASSYLAGGKETQYF. V is TRBV6-5 and J is TRBJ2-5; 11 bases fit TRBD2. With V trimmed by 2 bases and J by 3 bases, 2 bases remained unmatched. Germline CDR1 and CDR2: MNHEY and SVGAGI. CDR3 length: 15 amino acids.

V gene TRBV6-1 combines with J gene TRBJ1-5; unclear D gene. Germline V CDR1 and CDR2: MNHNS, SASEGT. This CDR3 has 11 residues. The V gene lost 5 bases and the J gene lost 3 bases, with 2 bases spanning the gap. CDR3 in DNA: TGTGCCAGCAGTCACAATCAGCCCCAGCATTTT. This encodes CASSHNQPQHF.

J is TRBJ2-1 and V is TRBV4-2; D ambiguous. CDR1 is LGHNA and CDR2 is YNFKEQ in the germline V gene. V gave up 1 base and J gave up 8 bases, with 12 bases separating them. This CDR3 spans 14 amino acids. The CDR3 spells CASSQAYFDYEQFF. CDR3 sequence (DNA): TGTGCCAGCAGCCAAGCCTACTTCGACTATGAGCAGTTCTTC.

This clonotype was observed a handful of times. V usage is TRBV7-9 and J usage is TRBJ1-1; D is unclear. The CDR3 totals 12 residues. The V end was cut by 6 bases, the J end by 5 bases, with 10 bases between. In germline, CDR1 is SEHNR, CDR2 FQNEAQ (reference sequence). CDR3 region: CASSLYLTEAFF. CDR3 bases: TGTGCCAGCAGTCTTTATCTTACTGAAGCTTTCTTT.

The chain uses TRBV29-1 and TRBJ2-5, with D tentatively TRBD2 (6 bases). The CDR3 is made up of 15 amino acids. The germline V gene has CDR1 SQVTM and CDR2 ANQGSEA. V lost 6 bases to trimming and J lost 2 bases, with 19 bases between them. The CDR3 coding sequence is TGCAGCGTGACTTTTGGCGGGGATTGGCAAGAGACCCAGTACTTC. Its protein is CSVTFGGDWQETQYF. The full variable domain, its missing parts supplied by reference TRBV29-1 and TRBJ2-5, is SAVISQKPSRDICQRGTSLTIQCQVDSQVTMMFWYRQQPGQSLTLIATANQGSEATYESGFVIDKFPISRPNLTFSTLTVSNMSPEDSSIYLCSVTFGGDWQETQYFGPGTRLLVL.

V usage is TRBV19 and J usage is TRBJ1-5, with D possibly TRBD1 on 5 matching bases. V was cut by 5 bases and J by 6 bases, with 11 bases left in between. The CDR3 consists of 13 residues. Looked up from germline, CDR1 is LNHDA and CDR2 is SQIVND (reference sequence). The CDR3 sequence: CASSPVRVQPQHF. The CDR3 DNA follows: TGTGCCAGTAGTCCGGTCAGGGTTCAGCCCCAGCATTTT.

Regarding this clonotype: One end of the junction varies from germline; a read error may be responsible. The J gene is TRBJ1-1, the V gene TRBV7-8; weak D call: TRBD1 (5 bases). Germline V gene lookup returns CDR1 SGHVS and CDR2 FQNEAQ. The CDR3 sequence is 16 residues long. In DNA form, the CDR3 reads TGTGCCAGCAGTATACTAGGTCTGCGTCTGGACACTGAAGCTCTCTTT. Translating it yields CASSILGLRLDTEALF.

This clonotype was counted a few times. The CDR3 here is CSAGRVSYNSPLHF. CDR3 DNA: TGCAGCGCCGGAAGAGTATCCTATAATTCACCCCTCCACTTT. The chain carries TRBV29-1 and TRBJ1-6; D is unresolved. The CDR3 has 14 amino acids. Germline V gives CDR1 SQVTM, CDR2 ANQGSEA. Trimming removed 7 bases from V and 1 base from J, with 11 bases in between.

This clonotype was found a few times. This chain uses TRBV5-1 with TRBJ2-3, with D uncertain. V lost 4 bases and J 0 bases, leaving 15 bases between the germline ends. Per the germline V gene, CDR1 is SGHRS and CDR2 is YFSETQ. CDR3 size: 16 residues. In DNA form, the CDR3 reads TGCGCCAGCAGCCCAAATCTCGGGTCTAGCACAGATACGCAGTATTTT. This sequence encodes CASSPNLGSSTDTQYF.

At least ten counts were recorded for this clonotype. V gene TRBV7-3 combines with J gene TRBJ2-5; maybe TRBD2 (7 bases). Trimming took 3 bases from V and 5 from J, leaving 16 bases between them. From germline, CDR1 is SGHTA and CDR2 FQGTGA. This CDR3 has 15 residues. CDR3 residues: CASSFRGGDGETQYF. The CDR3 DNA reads TGTGCCAGCAGCTTCAGAGGGGGGGACGGCGAGACCCAGTACTTC. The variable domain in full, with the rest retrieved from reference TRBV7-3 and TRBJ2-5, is GAGVSQTPSNKVTEKGKYVELRCDPISGHTALYWYRQSLGQGPEFLIYFQGTGAADDSGLPNDRFFAVRPEGSVSTLKIQRTERGDSAVYLCASSFRGGDGETQYFGPGTRLLVL.

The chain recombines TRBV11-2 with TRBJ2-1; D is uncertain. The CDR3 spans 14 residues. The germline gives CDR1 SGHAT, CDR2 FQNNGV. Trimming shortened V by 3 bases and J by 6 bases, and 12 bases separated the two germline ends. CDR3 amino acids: CASSFLVATNEQFF. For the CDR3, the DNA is TGTGCCAGCAGCTTCCTGGTTGCTACCAATGAGCAGTTCTTC.

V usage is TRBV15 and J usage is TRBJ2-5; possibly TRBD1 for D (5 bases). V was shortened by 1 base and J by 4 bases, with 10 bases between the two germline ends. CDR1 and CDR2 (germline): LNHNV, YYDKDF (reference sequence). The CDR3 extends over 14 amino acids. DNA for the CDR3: TGTGCCACCAGCAGAGTCAGGGATGGAGAGACCCAGTACTTC. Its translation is CATSRVRDGETQYF.

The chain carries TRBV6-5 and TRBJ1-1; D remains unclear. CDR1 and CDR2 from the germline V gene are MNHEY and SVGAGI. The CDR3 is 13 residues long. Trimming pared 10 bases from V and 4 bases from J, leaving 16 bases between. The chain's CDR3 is CATNPQTSTEAFF. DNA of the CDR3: TGTGCCACTAACCCCCAAACATCCACTGAAGCTTTCTTT.

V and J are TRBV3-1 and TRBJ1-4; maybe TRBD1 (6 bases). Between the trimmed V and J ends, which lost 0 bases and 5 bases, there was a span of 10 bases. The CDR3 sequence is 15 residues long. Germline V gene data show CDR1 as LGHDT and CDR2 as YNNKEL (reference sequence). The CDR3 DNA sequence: TGTGCCAGCAGCCAAGATACGGGGGCGAATGAAAAACTGTTTTTT. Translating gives CASSQDTGANEKLFF.

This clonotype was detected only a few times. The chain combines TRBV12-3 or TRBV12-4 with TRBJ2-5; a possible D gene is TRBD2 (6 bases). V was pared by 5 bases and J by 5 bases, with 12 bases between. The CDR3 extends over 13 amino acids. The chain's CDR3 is CASSPGLRETQYF. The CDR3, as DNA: TGTGCCAGCAGTCCGGGACTTCGGGAGACCCAGTACTTC.

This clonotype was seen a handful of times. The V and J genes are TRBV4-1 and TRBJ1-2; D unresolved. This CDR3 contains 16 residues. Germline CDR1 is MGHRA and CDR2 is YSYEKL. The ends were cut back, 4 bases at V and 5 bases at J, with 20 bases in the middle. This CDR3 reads CASSPPPVGSPYGYTF. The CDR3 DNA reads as TGCGCCAGCAGCCCTCCACCTGTGGGCAGTCCATATGGCTACACCTTC.

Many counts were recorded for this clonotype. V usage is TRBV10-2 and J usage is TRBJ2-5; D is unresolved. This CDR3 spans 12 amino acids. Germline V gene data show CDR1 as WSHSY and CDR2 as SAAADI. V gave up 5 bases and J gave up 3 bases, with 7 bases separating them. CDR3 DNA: TGCGCCAGCAGTCGGCGAGAAGAGACCCAGTACTTC. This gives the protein CASSRREETQYF.

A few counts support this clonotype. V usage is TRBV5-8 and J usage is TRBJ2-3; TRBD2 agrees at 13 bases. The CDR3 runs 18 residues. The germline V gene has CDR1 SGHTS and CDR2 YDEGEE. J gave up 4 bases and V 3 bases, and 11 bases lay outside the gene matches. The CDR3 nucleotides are TGTGCCAGCAGCTCTCCACTTGGACTAGCGGGGGAGGCAGATACGCAGTATTTT. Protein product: CASSSPLGLAGEADTQYF.

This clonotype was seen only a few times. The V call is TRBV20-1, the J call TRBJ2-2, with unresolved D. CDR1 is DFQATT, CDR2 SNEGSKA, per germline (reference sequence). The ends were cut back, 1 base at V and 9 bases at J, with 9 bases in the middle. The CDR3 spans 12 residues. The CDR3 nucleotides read TGCAGTGCTAGAGCGGCAGGAAGGGAGCTGTTTTTT. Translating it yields CSARAAGRELFF.

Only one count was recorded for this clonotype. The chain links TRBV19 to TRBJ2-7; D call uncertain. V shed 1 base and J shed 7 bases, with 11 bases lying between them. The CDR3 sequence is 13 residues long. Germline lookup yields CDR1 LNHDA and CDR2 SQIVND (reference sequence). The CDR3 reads CASSIGGFEEQYF. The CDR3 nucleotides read TGTGCCAGTAGTATAGGAGGATTTGAGGAGCAGTACTTC.

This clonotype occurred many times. CDR3 loop: CASSPMEHTPYEQYF. The CDR3 coding sequence is TGTGCCAGCTCACCCATGGAGCATACACCCTACGAGCAGTACTTC. The chain uses TRBV18 and TRBJ2-7; unclear D gene. The CDR3 length is 15 residues. Germline loops: CDR1 KGHSH, CDR2 LQKENI. Trimming took 3 bases from V and 2 from J, leaving 14 bases between them.

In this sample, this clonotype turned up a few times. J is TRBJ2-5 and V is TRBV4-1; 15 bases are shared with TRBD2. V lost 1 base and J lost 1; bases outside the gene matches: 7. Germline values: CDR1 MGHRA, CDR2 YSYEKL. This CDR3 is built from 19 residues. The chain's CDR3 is CASSQAPVGLAGGQETQYF. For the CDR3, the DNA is TGCGCCAGCAGCCAAGCCCCCGTGGGACTAGCGGGGGGCCAAGAGACCCAGTACTTC.

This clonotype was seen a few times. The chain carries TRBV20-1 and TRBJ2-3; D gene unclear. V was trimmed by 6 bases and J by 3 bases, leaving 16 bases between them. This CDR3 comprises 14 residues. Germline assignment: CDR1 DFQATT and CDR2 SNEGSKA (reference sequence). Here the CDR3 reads CSARPPTWTDTQYF. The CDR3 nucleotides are TGCAGTGCCCGACCTCCTACTTGGACAGATACGCAGTATTTT.

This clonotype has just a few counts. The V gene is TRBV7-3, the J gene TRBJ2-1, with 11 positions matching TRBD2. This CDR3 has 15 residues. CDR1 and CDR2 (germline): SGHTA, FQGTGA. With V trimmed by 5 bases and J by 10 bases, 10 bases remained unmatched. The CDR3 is CASSPTSGEWGEQFF. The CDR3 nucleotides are TGTGCCAGCAGCCCGACTAGCGGGGAGTGGGGGGAGCAGTTCTTC.

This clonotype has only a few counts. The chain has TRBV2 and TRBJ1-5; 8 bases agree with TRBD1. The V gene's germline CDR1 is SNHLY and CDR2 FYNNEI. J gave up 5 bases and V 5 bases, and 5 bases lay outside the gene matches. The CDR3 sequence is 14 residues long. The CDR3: CASSPTGADQPQHF. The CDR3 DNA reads TGTGCCAGCAGTCCGACAGGGGCAGATCAGCCCCAGCATTTT.

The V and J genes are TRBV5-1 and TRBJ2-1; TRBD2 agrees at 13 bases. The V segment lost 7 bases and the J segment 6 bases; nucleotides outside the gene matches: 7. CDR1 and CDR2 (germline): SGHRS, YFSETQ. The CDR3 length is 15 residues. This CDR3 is CASYRGLAGANEQFF. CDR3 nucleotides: TGCGCCAGCTACCGCGGACTAGCGGGGGCCAATGAGCAGTTCTTC.

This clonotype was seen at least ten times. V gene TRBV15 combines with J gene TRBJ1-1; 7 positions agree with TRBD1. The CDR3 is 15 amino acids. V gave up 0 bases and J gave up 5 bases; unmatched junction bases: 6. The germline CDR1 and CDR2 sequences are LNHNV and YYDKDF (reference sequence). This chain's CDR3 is CATSRDPAGGTEAFF. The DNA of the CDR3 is TGTGCCACCAGCAGAGATCCGGCAGGGGGGACTGAAGCTTTCTTT.